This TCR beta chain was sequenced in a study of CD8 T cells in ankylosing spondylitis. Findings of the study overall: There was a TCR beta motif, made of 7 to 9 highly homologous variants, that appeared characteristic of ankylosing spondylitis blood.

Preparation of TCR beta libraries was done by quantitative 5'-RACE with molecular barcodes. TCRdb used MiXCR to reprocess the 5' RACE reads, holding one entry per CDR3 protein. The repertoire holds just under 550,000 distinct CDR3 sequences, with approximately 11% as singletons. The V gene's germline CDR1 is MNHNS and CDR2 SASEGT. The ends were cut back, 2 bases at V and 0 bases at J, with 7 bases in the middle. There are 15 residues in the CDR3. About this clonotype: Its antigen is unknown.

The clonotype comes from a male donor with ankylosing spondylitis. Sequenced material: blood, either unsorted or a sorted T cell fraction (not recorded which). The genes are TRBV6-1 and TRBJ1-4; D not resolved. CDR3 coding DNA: TGTGCCAGCAGTGAAATGGGAACAACTAATGAAAAACTGTTTTTT. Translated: CASSEMGTTNEKLFF.